What follows are 30 T cell receptor beta chains derived from one specimen sequenced in a study of blood T cell repertoires in COVID-19. Assay used: immunoSEQ multiplex PCR; TCRdb lists only in-frame clones, some missing. This table holds approximately 200,000 clones, about 87% found once. Sequencing input: peripheral blood. Receptors originate from a man in his 60s who had recovered from COVID-19.

This clone was seen just once. The chain recombines TRBV7-2 with TRBJ1-6; possible D gene TRBD1, 6 bases. Germline lookup yields CDR1 SGHTA and CDR2 FQGNSA. The V end was cut by 5 bases, the J end by 9 bases, with 17 bases between. This CDR3 spans 15 amino acids. The chain's CDR3 is CASSTRQERSSPLHF. CDR3 nucleotides: TGTGCCAGCAGCACTCGACAGGAACGGAGTTCACCCCTCCACTTT.

This clone showed up many times. V and J are TRBV30 and TRBJ2-5; 8 bases are a match to TRBD1. V was pared by 3 bases and J by 7 bases, with 7 bases of the junction left unmatched. Per germline, CDR1 GTSNPN and CDR2 SVGIG (reference sequence). The CDR3 sequence is 13 residues long. CDR3 nucleotides: TGTGCCTGGAGGGTGACAGGGGCCCCGACCCAGTACTTC. Amino acids: CAWRVTGAPTQYF. Variable domain in full (rest from reference TRBV30 and TRBJ2-5): SQTIHQWPATLVQPVGSPLSLECTVEGTSNPNLYWYRQAAGRGLQLLFYSVGIGQISSEVPQNLSASRPQDRQFILSSKKLLLSDSGFYLCAWRVTGAPTQYFGPGTRLLVL.

This clone was recorded only once. J is TRBJ2-2 and V is TRBV11-3; D is possibly TRBD2 (6 bases). Germline V lookup: CDR1 SGHNT, CDR2 YENEEA. The V gene lost 5 bases and the J gene lost 2 bases, with 18 bases spanning the gap. The CDR3 spans 17 residues. CDR3 nucleotides: TGTGCCAGCAGCCGAAAATGGGAGGTTCTAAACACCGGGGAGCTGTTTTTT. Its translation: CASSRKWEVLNTGELFF.

This rearrangement joins TRBV20-1 to TRBJ1-5, with D maybe TRBD1 (5 bases). This CDR3 has 13 residues. Germline V gene sequence: CDR1 DFQATT, CDR2 SNEGSKA (reference sequence). The V gene lost 3 bases and the J gene lost 6 bases, with 12 bases spanning the gap. The CDR3 sequence: CSASSGAGQPQHF. DNA of the CDR3: TGCAGTGCTAGTAGCGGGGCAGGTCAGCCCCAGCATTTT.

The chain recombines TRBV24-1 with TRBJ2-5; 7 nucleotides line up with TRBD1. The V segment lost 5 bases and the J segment 2 bases; nucleotides outside the gene matches: 1. The CDR3 runs to 13 residues. Germline V gene sequence: CDR1 KGHDR, CDR2 SFDVKD. The CDR3 coding sequence is TGTGCCACCAGTGCGGGACAGCAAGAGACCCAGTACTTC. Translation: CATSAGQQETQYF.

The rearrangement links TRBV7-3 to TRBJ2-1; TRBD2 matches 13 bases. CDR1 and CDR2 from the germline V gene are SGHTA and FQGTGA. The CDR3 length is 15 residues. V gave up 2 bases and J gave up 8 bases; unmatched junction bases: 3. CDR3 DNA sequence: TGTGCCAGCAGCTTAGGGACTAGCGGGGTCTATGAGCAGTTCTTC. Its translation is CASSLGTSGVYEQFF.

This chain links TRBV4-3 with TRBJ2-6; D is unclear. Trimming took off 0 bases at V and 0 bases at J, with 12 bases between the two ends. The germline V gene encodes CDR1 LGHNA and CDR2 YSLEER. This CDR3 contains 18 residues. The CDR3 region is CASSQDPPRNSGANVLTF. The CDR3 nucleotides read TGCGCCAGCAGCCAAGACCCCCCCAGGAACTCTGGGGCCAACGTCCTGACTTTC.

This clone was seen repeatedly, ten times or more. The V gene is TRBV15, the J gene TRBJ1-4; D unclear. Germline lookup yields CDR1 LNHNV and CDR2 YYDKDF (reference sequence). The CDR3 totals 14 residues. The germline V and J ends were trimmed by 0 bases and 12 bases, with 14 bases remaining between them. CDR3 amino acids: CATSRDFLAQELFF. CDR3 coding DNA: TGTGCCACCAGCAGAGACTTTTTGGCGCAGGAACTGTTTTTT.

The V and J genes are TRBV30 and TRBJ2-2; D unresolved. V lost 0 bases and J lost 5, with 7 bases in between. Germline V gene sequence: CDR1 GTSNPN, CDR2 SVGIG (reference sequence). The CDR3 has 13 amino acids. The CDR3 DNA is TGTGCCTGGAGTGTGCTGCGAACCGGGGAGCTGTTTTTT. Amino acid sequence: CAWSVLRTGELFF.

This clone appeared a single time. This chain connects TRBV19 to TRBJ1-5; D possibly corresponds to TRBD1 (6 bases). CDR3 length: 13 amino acids. CDR1 is LNHDA, CDR2 SQIVND, per germline (reference sequence). Trimming left V 8 bases short and J 6 bases short, with 14 bases between. As DNA, the CDR3 is TGTGCCAGTGCTCCAGGGGTGAGTCAGCCCCAGCATTTT. It translates to CASAPGVSQPQHF.

The V and J genes are TRBV7-2 and TRBJ1-2, with a tentative D call TRBD1 (5 bases). Germline CDR1 reads SGHTA; CDR2 reads FQGNSA. This CDR3 is 15 amino acids long. V was shortened by 7 bases and J by 7 bases, with 22 bases between the two germline ends. The CDR3, as DNA: TGTGCCAGCACCATGCTTTCGACCAGGGAGGGTGGCTACACCTTC. Its protein product is CASTMLSTREGGYTF.

The CDR3 nucleotides are TGTGCCACCCAAACGGGGGGGGCGGAGACCCAGTACTTC. This codes for CATQTGGAETQYF. The J gene is TRBJ2-5, the V gene TRBV7-2, with 8 bases that match TRBD2. V lost 10 bases and J lost 5; bases outside the gene matches: 9. This CDR3 comprises 13 residues. Germline lookup yields CDR1 SGHTA and CDR2 FQGNSA.

For the CDR3, the DNA is TGTGCCAGCAGTCCCCCCGGGGGACCCTACGAGCAGTACTTC. Translating it yields CASSPPGGPYEQYF. V gene TRBV28 combines with J gene TRBJ2-7; possibly TRBD2 for D (6 bases). V lost 5 bases to trimming and J lost 2 bases, with 13 bases between them. Per germline, CDR1 MDHEN and CDR2 SYDVKM. The CDR3 runs 14 residues.

The gene calls are TRBV5-1 and TRBJ1-2; D gene uncertain. The V end was cut by 1 base, the J end by 8 bases, with 15 bases between. The CDR3 spans 14 residues. Germline values: CDR1 SGHRS, CDR2 YFSETQ. The CDR3 nucleotides are TGCGCCAGCAGCTTGAAAACCGAGCTCGGGGGCTACACCTTC. The encoded protein is CASSLKTELGGYTF.

This clone was observed a few times. The gene calls are TRBV28 and TRBJ1-5; D possibly corresponds to TRBD1 (5 bases). The germline gives CDR1 MDHEN, CDR2 SYDVKM. V lost 5 bases and J 7 bases, leaving 12 bases between the germline ends. CDR3 length: 13 residues. The CDR3 protein is CASSLTGGQPQHF. DNA for the CDR3: TGTGCCAGCAGTCTTACTGGGGGGCAGCCCCAGCATTTT.

Only a few counts were recorded for this clone. This sequence joins TRBV5-1 and TRBJ1-2, with unresolved D. The CDR3 spans 13 residues. Trimming shortened V by 0 bases and J by 2 bases, and 5 bases separated the two germline ends. Germline CDR1 and CDR2: SGHRS and YFSETQ. CDR3 region: CASSLEANYGYTF. The CDR3 DNA reads TGCGCCAGCAGCTTGGAAGCCAACTATGGCTACACCTTC.

This chain links TRBV4-1 with TRBJ2-3; 7 bases align to TRBD2. CDR1 MGHRA and CDR2 YSYEKL come from the germline V gene. The CDR3 length is 17 residues. The J segment lost 2 bases and the V segment lost 0 bases, leaving 8 bases of the junction unmatched. Here the CDR3 reads CASSQDGSGGHTDTQYF. The CDR3, as DNA: TGCGCCAGCAGCCAAGATGGATCGGGGGGTCACACAGATACGCAGTATTTT.

In this sample, this clone turned up a few times. The chain carries TRBV21-1 and TRBJ1-1; the table gives TRBD1 as D, unverified against the DNA. TRBV21-1 is a recognized pseudogene. This CDR3 has 14 residues. Here the CDR3 reads CASDQGARNTEAFF. CDR3 nucleotide sequence: TGTGCCAGCGACCAGGGGGCGCGTAACACTGAAGCTTTCTTT.

This chain joins TRBV18 and TRBJ2-1; D not certain. Germline CDR1 is KGHSH and CDR2 is LQKENI. V dropped 1 base and J dropped 7 bases, with 11 bases sitting between them. CDR3 length: 14 amino acids. The CDR3 DNA is TGTGCCAGCTCACCACGGTCGGGTAAGAATGAGCAGTTCTTC. Translated, it gives CASSPRSGKNEQFF.

At least ten counts were recorded for this clone. This chain uses TRBV7-8 with TRBJ2-7, with 13 bases matching TRBD2. The CDR3 covers 17 residues. Germline V lookup: CDR1 SGHVS, CDR2 FQNEAQ. Trimming at V came to 5 bases and at J to 3 bases, leaving 10 bases not matched to a gene. The chain's CDR3 is CASSPWTSGSIIYEQYF. The CDR3 DNA reads as TGTGCCAGCAGCCCCTGGACTAGCGGGAGTATCATCTACGAGCAGTACTTC.

This chain joins TRBV5-1 and TRBJ1-3; D might be TRBD1 (5 bases). From germline, CDR1 is SGHRS and CDR2 YFSETQ. Trimming removed 4 bases at V and 0 bases at J, with 11 bases between. This CDR3 is built from 15 residues. The DNA of the CDR3 is TGCGCCAGCAGCATGGGACTTTACTCTGGAAACACCATATATTTT. Protein product: CASSMGLYSGNTIYF.

This chain joins TRBV4-3 and TRBJ1-1; D remains ambiguous. Germline assignment: CDR1 LGHNA and CDR2 YSLEER. The CDR3 contains 16 residues. Trimming stripped 0 bases from V and 0 bases from J, with 11 bases between. The CDR3 region has the DNA TGCGCCAGCAGCCAAGATCTACGTCTCATGAACACTGAAGCTTTCTTT. The encoded protein is CASSQDLRLMNTEAFF.

V usage is TRBV5-4 and J usage is TRBJ2-7, with 9 nucleotides matching TRBD1. Trimming at V came to 4 bases and at J to 2 bases, leaving 7 bases not matched to a gene. The CDR3 sequence is 15 residues long. Germline-derived CDR1 and CDR2 are SGHNT and YYREEE (reference sequence). The CDR3 nucleotides are TGTGCCAGCAGCCTACAGGGGGCTGGGACCTACGAGCAGTACTTC. Encoded protein: CASSLQGAGTYEQYF.

The V and J genes are TRBV28 and TRBJ2-2; D gene unclear. V lost 3 bases and J lost 0, with 17 bases in between. Germline V gene sequence: CDR1 MDHEN, CDR2 SYDVKM. This CDR3 region has 18 residues. CDR3 in amino acids: CASSFGPGVHSNTGELFF. In DNA form, the CDR3 reads TGTGCCAGCAGTTTTGGGCCTGGTGTACACTCGAACACCGGGGAGCTGTTTTTT.

V usage is TRBV30 and J usage is TRBJ1-5; no reliable D call. The V gene lost 1 base and the J gene lost 7 bases, with 14 bases spanning the gap. The CDR3 consists of 14 residues. Germline CDR1 and CDR2: GTSNPN and SVGIG (reference sequence). DNA for the CDR3: TGTGCCTGGAGTGGGGCCCCGGCGGGACAGCCCCAGCATTTT. Amino acid sequence: CAWSGAPAGQPQHF.

This clone appeared once. The rearrangement uses TRBV7-8 and TRBJ1-6; D not resolved. Germline V gene lookup returns CDR1 SGHVS and CDR2 FQNEAQ. V was shortened by 5 bases and J by 10 bases, with 6 bases between the two germline ends. The CDR3 is 11 residues long. The CDR3 DNA sequence: TGTGCCAGCAGCCTGGGCTCACCCCTCCACTTT. Encoded protein: CASSLGSPLHF.

This clone has a single count. The V gene is TRBV10-3, the J gene TRBJ2-1, with D perhaps matching TRBD2 (5 bases). The CDR3 runs to 15 residues. Germline values: CDR1 ENHRY, CDR2 SYGVKD. Trimming removed 4 bases from V and 0 bases from J, with 10 bases in between. CDR3 in amino acids: CAISGTRDSYNEQFF. The DNA for the CDR3 is TGTGCCATCAGTGGGACTCGGGACTCCTACAATGAGCAGTTCTTC.

This chain connects TRBV6-5 to TRBJ1-2, with D possibly being TRBD1 (5 bases). Between the trimmed V and J ends, which lost 2 bases and 5 bases, there was a span of 18 bases. Germline V gene sequence: CDR1 MNHEY, CDR2 SVGAGI. The CDR3 has 16 residues. The CDR3 coding sequence is TGTGCCAGCAGTTACGCGGTCCAGGGTAGTAGGTATGGCTACACCTTC. Protein: CASSYAVQGSRYGYTF.

The chain recombines TRBV7-8 with TRBJ1-2; D possibly corresponds to TRBD1 (5 bases). V was trimmed by 0 bases and J by 7 bases, leaving 18 bases between them. Germline CDR1 and CDR2: SGHVS and FQNEAQ. The length of the CDR3 is 16 residues. The CDR3 loop reads CASSLAEGVWVGGYTF. CDR3 in DNA: TGTGCCAGCAGCTTAGCAGAAGGGGTTTGGGTTGGTGGCTACACCTTC.

The chain carries TRBV2 and TRBJ2-1, with TRBD1 matching 7 bases. The CDR3 totals 13 residues. V lost 4 bases to trimming and J lost 6 bases; unmatched junction nucleotides: 3. The V gene's germline CDR1 is SNHLY and CDR2 FYNNEI. CDR3 sequence (DNA): TGTGCCAGCAGTGGGACAGGCGGCAATGAGCAGTTCTTC. Translated, it gives CASSGTGGNEQFF.